The 28 T cell receptor beta chains presented below share a single source sample, sequenced in a study of OX40 agonist ivuxolimab in advanced cancers. TCRdb keeps only in-frame clones here, not all; method: immunoSEQ multiplex PCR. The sample lists approximately 60,000 clones, roughly nine tenths occurring once. The source material was CD4+ or CD8+ T cells sorted from blood, sampled in a trial of the OX40 agonist ivuxolimab. The receptor source for this set is an adult with an advanced solid tumor such as melanoma, head and neck, liver or kidney cancer.

CDR3 protein: CASSTPPGLGVSYEQYF. The CDR3 bases are TGTGCCAGTAGTACCCCCCCGGGACTAGGGGTATCCTACGAGCAGTACTTC. V is TRBV19 and J is TRBJ2-7; 8 bases align to TRBD2. CDR1 and CDR2 from the germline V gene are LNHDA and SQIVND (reference sequence). CDR3 length equals 17 residues. Unmatched junction bases numbered 12, after V lost 4 bases and J lost 1 base.

This chain links TRBV4-1 with TRBJ1-2, with 8 bases matching TRBD1. This CDR3 contains 16 residues. Germline trimming cut 0 bases from V and 8 bases from J; bases unmatched to any gene: 11. The germline V gene encodes CDR1 MGHRA and CDR2 YSYEKL. The CDR3 nucleotides read TGCGCCAGCAGCCAAGATCTAACAGGGGGGATTCGGGGCTACACCTTC. It encodes CASSQDLTGGIRGYTF.

This chain joins TRBV5-1 and TRBJ2-5; D may be TRBD1 or TRBD2 (5 bases each). The V end lost 3 bases, the J end lost 5 bases, and 5 bases lay between the germline ends. In germline, CDR1 is SGHRS, CDR2 YFSETQ. The CDR3 is made up of 11 amino acids. The CDR3 here is CASSWGETQYF. DNA for the CDR3: TGCGCCAGCAGCTGGGGGGAGACCCAGTACTTC.

The chain carries TRBV5-8 and TRBJ1-5; D gene uncertain. Germline assignment: CDR1 SGHTS and CDR2 YDEGEE. CDR3 size: 13 residues. Trimming left V 1 base short and J 4 bases short, with 6 bases between. CDR3 sequence: CASSLLRNQPQHF. CDR3 in DNA: TGTGCCAGCAGCTTGCTGAGAAATCAGCCCCAGCATTTT. Variable domain in full (rest from reference TRBV5-8 and TRBJ1-5): EAGVTQSPTHLIKTRGQQATLRCSPISGHTSVYWYQQALGLGLQFLLWYDEGEERNRGNFPPRFSGRQFPNYSSELNVNALELEDSALYLCASSLLRNQPQHFGDGTRLSIL.

The chain joins TRBV28 to TRBJ1-2; no definite D call. The length of the CDR3 is 12 residues. Per the germline V gene, CDR1 is MDHEN and CDR2 is SYDVKM. Trimming took 2 bases from V and 6 from J, leaving 7 bases between them. CDR3 amino acids: CASSLTADGYTF. The CDR3, as DNA: TGTGCCAGCAGTTTAACGGCAGATGGCTACACCTTC.

This chain links TRBV19 with TRBJ1-2; 9 nucleotides agree with TRBD1. The CDR3 has 18 amino acids. V gave up 9 bases and J gave up 0 bases; unmatched junction bases: 17. CDR1 is LNHDA, CDR2 SQIVND, per germline (reference sequence). The CDR3 DNA is TGTGCCAGCACCCCCCACGGGACAGGGCTAGAGTCTAACTATGGCTACACCTTC. Its translation: CASTPHGTGLESNYGYTF.

The chain has TRBV10-2 and TRBJ1-5; possibly TRBD1 for D (5 bases). Between the trimmed V and J ends, which lost 6 bases and 4 bases, there was a span of 19 bases. From germline, CDR1 is WSHSY and CDR2 SAAADI. The CDR3 sequence is 16 residues long. The CDR3: CASSSTEGPGNQPQHF. The CDR3 region has the DNA TGCGCCAGCAGCAGTACCGAGGGACCGGGAAATCAGCCCCAGCATTTT.

This chain uses TRBV6-6 with TRBJ2-3; TRBD1 matches 11 bases. CDR1 is MNHNY and CDR2 is SVGAGI in the germline V gene (reference sequence). The V and J ends lost 5 bases and 8 bases, in that order; junction bases with no gene match: 9. This CDR3 spans 15 amino acids. The CDR3 here is CASSNRDRGYGTQYF. DNA of the CDR3: TGTGCCAGCAGTAACCGGGACAGGGGGTATGGTACGCAGTATTTT.

The CDR3 sequence: CASSGGAGWQPQHF. The CDR3 nucleotides read TGTGCCAGCAGTGGAGGGGCAGGTTGGCAGCCCCAGCATTTT. This chain connects TRBV6-1 to TRBJ1-5, with D perhaps TRBD1 (5 bases). The CDR3 consists of 14 residues. Trimming left V 4 bases short and J 7 bases short, with 14 bases between. Germline V lookup: CDR1 MNHNS, CDR2 SASEGT.

This chain connects TRBV2 to TRBJ2-5; 8 bases match TRBD2. The trim removed 7 bases at V and 4 bases at J, leaving 11 bases unmatched. The V gene's germline CDR1 is SNHLY and CDR2 FYNNEI. The CDR3 contains 15 residues. The CDR3 DNA sequence: TGTGCCAGCATCCACGGAAGGCTAGCGGGAGAGACCCAGTACTTC. It is translated as CASIHGRLAGETQYF.

This clone was seen a single time. This chain links TRBV28 with TRBJ2-4, with D unclear. The germline CDR1 and CDR2 sequences are MDHEN and SYDVKM. The V end lost 4 bases, the J end lost 6 bases, and 13 bases lay between the germline ends. This CDR3 comprises 14 residues. As DNA, the CDR3 is TGTGCCAGCAGTTCGATTGGATCTATAAACATTCAGTACTTC. Translation: CASSSIGSINIQYF.

The gene calls are TRBV4-1 and TRBJ1-4; D remains ambiguous. The CDR3 runs to 13 residues. CDR1 is MGHRA and CDR2 is YSYEKL in the germline V gene. Deletions cut 1 base from V and 8 bases from J, with 8 bases between. The CDR3 DNA follows: TGCGCCAGCAGCCAAGTTGGGGTGGAAAAACTGTTTTTT. Translation gives CASSQVGVEKLFF.

This clone was counted once. The gene calls are TRBV6-9 and TRBJ2-7; unclear D gene. Germline V CDR1 and CDR2: MNHGY, SVAAGI. Trimming removed 6 bases from V and 3 bases from J, with 15 bases in between. The CDR3 is 14 amino acids. For the CDR3, the DNA is TGTGCCAGCAGAGGGCTCTACGCAGGCTACGAGCAGTACTTC. This translates into CASRGLYAGYEQYF.

The chain links TRBV9 to TRBJ2-3; 8 nucleotides match TRBD1. The CDR3 has 15 amino acids. V lost 4 bases and J lost 2; bases outside the gene matches: 6. Germline CDR1 reads SGDLS; CDR2 reads YYNGEE. This chain's CDR3 is CASSSRQGITDTQYF. Written as DNA, the CDR3 is TGTGCCAGCAGCTCGAGACAGGGGATCACAGATACGCAGTATTTT.

The gene calls are TRBV5-4 and TRBJ1-1, with D tentatively TRBD1 (5 bases). Germline CDR1 and CDR2: SGHNT and YYREEE (reference sequence). The CDR3 has 14 residues. Trimming pared 0 bases from V and 5 bases from J, leaving 11 bases between. The CDR3: CASSLGGLQTEAFF. DNA for the CDR3: TGTGCCAGCAGCTTGGGGGGCCTTCAAACTGAAGCTTTCTTT.

The chain is built from TRBV9 and TRBJ2-7; D might be TRBD1 or TRBD2, each matching 5 bases. CDR3 length: 14 amino acids. The V end was cut by 3 bases, the J end by 2 bases, with 12 bases between. CDR1 and CDR2 from the germline V gene are SGDLS and YYNGEE. The CDR3 is CASSARDRTYEQYF. The CDR3 nucleotides read TGTGCCAGCAGCGCCCGGGACCGCACCTACGAGCAGTACTTC.

The chain joins TRBV9 to TRBJ2-3, with 10 positions matching TRBD1. The CDR3 spans 17 residues. The germline gives CDR1 SGDLS, CDR2 YYNGEE. The V gene end was trimmed by 3 bases and the J gene end by 2 bases; junction bases not matched to a gene: 9. CDR3 protein: CASSGAGTGEYTDTQYF. In DNA, the CDR3 is TGTGCCAGCAGCGGTGCCGGGACAGGGGAGTACACAGATACGCAGTATTTT.

This chain joins TRBV11-1 and TRBJ2-1; 8 positions match TRBD2. The CDR3 has 15 residues. Germline V lookup: CDR1 SGHAT, CDR2 FQDESV (reference sequence). The ends lost 3 bases at V and 6 bases at J; junction bases unmatched: 7. The DNA for the CDR3 is TGTGCCAGCAGCTTCCAAGCGGGAGTAGGCAATGAGCAGTTCTTC. This encodes CASSFQAGVGNEQFF.

The V gene is TRBV6-6, the J gene TRBJ2-2; TRBD1 matches at 9 bases. The CDR3 runs 15 residues. Germline-derived CDR1 and CDR2 are MNHNY and SVGAGI (reference sequence). With 4 bases clipped from V and 6 bases from J, the junction kept 6 bases outside the gene matches. The CDR3 loop reads CASSFHRGLAGELFF. The CDR3 coding sequence is TGTGCCAGCAGTTTCCACAGGGGGCTGGCCGGGGAGCTGTTTTTT.

The rearrangement uses TRBV28 and TRBJ2-1; possibly TRBD1 or TRBD2 for D (6 bases each). CDR1 MDHEN and CDR2 SYDVKM come from the germline V gene. CDR3 length: 14 amino acids. V was pared by 3 bases and J by 5 bases, with 11 bases between. CDR3 in DNA: TGTGCCAGCAGTTTGAGGGGGGTTAACAATGAGCAGTTCTTC. Translation gives CASSLRGVNNEQFF.

This clone was detected only once. The chain employs TRBV7-8 and TRBJ2-1, with 8 bases identical to TRBD1. With V trimmed by 6 bases and J by 6 bases, 22 bases remained unmatched. Germline assignment: CDR1 SGHVS and CDR2 FQNEAQ. CDR3 length: 19 amino acids. CDR3 DNA: TGTGCCAGCAGACAAACTACTAAGGCCGACAGGGGCGCTGGCAATGAGCAGTTCTTC. This gives the protein CASRQTTKADRGAGNEQFF.

The chain has TRBV27 and TRBJ1-1; D is perhaps TRBD1 (5 bases). Germline V gene sequence: CDR1 MNHEY, CDR2 SMNVEV (reference sequence). The CDR3 extends over 12 amino acids. Trimming stripped 4 bases from V and 10 bases from J, with 13 bases between. The CDR3 DNA sequence: TGTGCCAGCAGTTCGACCGGGACGAGAGCTTTCTTT. Encoded protein: CASSSTGTRAFF.

The chain couples TRBV28 to TRBJ1-5; D gene uncertain. The V and J ends lost 10 bases and 3 bases respectively, with 25 bases between them. This CDR3 contains 17 residues. Per the germline V gene, CDR1 is MDHEN and CDR2 is SYDVKM. CDR3 sequence: CATSFELAASFNQPQHF. CDR3 nucleotide sequence: TGTGCCACCTCTTTCGAACTCGCGGCTTCCTTCAATCAGCCCCAGCATTTT.

This clone was seen more than once but under ten times. J is TRBJ2-1 and V is TRBV19, with a possible D match to TRBD1 (6 bases). This CDR3 contains 13 residues. Looked up from germline, CDR1 is LNHDA and CDR2 is SQIVND (reference sequence). Trimming left V 2 bases short and J 10 bases short, with 12 bases between. CDR3 loop: CASSILWGQEQFF. CDR3 sequence (DNA): TGTGCCAGTAGTATATTGTGGGGGCAAGAGCAGTTCTTC.

The chain uses TRBV30 and TRBJ2-7; no clear D gene. With 2 bases removed from V and 3 bases from J, the gap between germline ends came to 5 bases. The CDR3 contains 11 residues. From germline, CDR1 is GTSNPN and CDR2 SVGIG (reference sequence). The CDR3 protein is CAWSLDYEQYF. The DNA of the CDR3 is TGTGCCTGGAGTCTCGACTACGAGCAGTACTTC.

This sequence joins TRBV6-5 and TRBJ2-7, with D unresolved. The V gene's germline CDR1 is MNHEY and CDR2 SVGAGI. The CDR3 is made up of 12 amino acids. V lost 8 bases, J lost 7 bases, and 15 bases lay in between. The CDR3 coding sequence is TGTGCCAGCGGCCAGTCGTCGCTAGAGCAGTACTTC. Protein product: CASGQSSLEQYF.

The rearrangement joins TRBV10-2 to TRBJ2-3; no reliable D call. Per the germline V gene, CDR1 is WSHSY and CDR2 is SAAADI. V lost 10 bases and J 4 bases, leaving 9 bases between the germline ends. This CDR3 is 11 amino acids long. Here the CDR3 reads CATTTADTQYF. The CDR3 DNA sequence: TGCGCCACCACTACCGCAGATACGCAGTATTTT.

The chain recombines TRBV5-4 with TRBJ1-5; TRBD1 is a possible D gene (6 bases). Trimming pared 10 bases from V and 7 bases from J, leaving 18 bases between. CDR3 size: 13 residues. CDR1 and CDR2 from the germline V gene are SGHNT and YYREEE (reference sequence). The CDR3 DNA sequence: TGTGCCCTCTGGGCCTCACAGGGACAGCCCCAGCATTTT. It specifies CALWASQGQPQHF.